This T cell receptor (beta chain) is drawn from a study of blood T cell repertoires in COVID-19. Background on the study: Italy, Spain and the United States were the sources of the convalescent and acute COVID-19 samples. PBMCs, B-cell-depleted T cells, or T cells provided the cDNA or gDNA that made up the material.

Original analysis: Scientists estimated how many nucleated cells there were by amplifying reference gene primers. Sequencing was performed with immunoSEQ multiplex PCR; in TCRdb, only in-frame clones are kept and a portion is missing. Clone size and V and J calls were adopted from that table, with D and trimming inferred from the DNA. The sample carries roughly 120,000 clones, roughly 85% recorded once. This clone has a single count. This sequence originates from a human donor in a cohort sampled during active COVID-19. Sequencing used peripheral blood.

The CDR3 DNA reads as TGTGCCAGCAGCGTCGGACAGGCAGTACAAGAGACCCAGTACTTC. Amino acid sequence: CASSVGQAVQETQYF. J is TRBJ2-5 and V is TRBV9, with 7 bases lining up with TRBD1. This CDR3 spans 15 amino acids. Germline V gene sequence: CDR1 SGDLS, CDR2 YYNGEE. V trimming: 2 bases; J trimming: 2 bases; junction bases outside the gene matches: 6.